This T cell receptor beta chain was sequenced in a study of monozygotic twins with inflammatory bowel disease. TCRdb derives one entry per CDR3 protein from the 5' RACE reads, leaving out DNA. The sample includes more than 75,000 distinct CDR3 sequences. CDR3 size: 19 residues. From germline, CDR1 is MGHRA and CDR2 YSYEKL. Sequencing was performed on blood. The source is a human donor with ulcerative colitis or Crohn's disease, or a healthy co-twin of an affected twin (not recorded which). This chain links TRBV4-1 with TRBJ2-1; TCRdb outputs TRBD1, but without DNA this stays unchecked. This chain's CDR3 is CASSQGYRRAEQIYNEQFF.